One sample yielded the 14 T cell receptor beta chains listed below, sequenced in a study of PD-L1 blockade in urothelial cancer. Here immunoSEQ multiplex PCR was the method, and the copy in TCRdb shows in-frame clones only, minus some. The profile shows roughly 100,000 clones, 70% to 90% of them singletons. This specimen was PBMCs, taken around atezolizumab (anti-PD-L1) treatment. The receptors originated from a man in his fifties or sixties with urothelial cancer.

The CDR3 bases are TGTGCCAGTATGACAAGCGGGCGTGCTTTGACAGATACGCAGTATTTT. Its protein is CASMTSGRALTDTQYF. This sequence joins TRBV19 and TRBJ2-3; D is possibly TRBD2 (6 bases). This CDR3 is 16 amino acids long. The germline CDR1 and CDR2 sequences are LNHDA and SQIVND (reference sequence). Trimming took 7 bases from V and 3 from J, leaving 20 bases between them.

The chain combines TRBV7-2 with TRBJ2-7, with D perhaps TRBD1 (6 bases). V was pared by 3 bases and J by 9 bases, with 12 bases between. Germline CDR1 is SGHTA and CDR2 is FQGNSA. The CDR3 length is 12 residues. In nucleotides, the CDR3 is TGTGCCAGCAGCTTTACAGGGTCTGGGCAGTACTTC. Encoded protein: CASSFTGSGQYF.

V and J are TRBV6-5 and TRBJ2-1; 7 nucleotides match TRBD2. Germline lookup yields CDR1 MNHEY and CDR2 SVGAGI. The V and J ends lost 10 bases and 4 bases, in that order; junction bases with no gene match: 10. The CDR3 totals 14 residues. The CDR3 protein is CATQLADYYNEQFF. Here the CDR3 DNA reads TGTGCCACGCAGCTAGCGGACTATTACAATGAGCAGTTCTTC.

The chain joins TRBV6-1 to TRBJ1-2; D possibly corresponds to TRBD1 (6 bases). With 5 bases removed from V and 7 bases from J, the gap between germline ends came to 17 bases. Germline lookup yields CDR1 MNHNS and CDR2 SASEGT. The CDR3 is 14 residues long. The chain's CDR3 is CASSQTGQFAGYTF. For the CDR3, the DNA is TGTGCCAGCAGTCAAACAGGGCAGTTCGCTGGCTACACCTTC.

The chain uses TRBV7-9 and TRBJ2-7; TRBD2 matches 8 bases. The CDR3 is 15 residues long. Germline-derived CDR1 and CDR2 are SEHNR and FQNEAQ (reference sequence). The V and J ends lost 5 bases and 0 bases, in that order; junction bases with no gene match: 6. The CDR3 nucleotides are TGTGCCAGCAGCCCGACTAGCGTGATCTCCTACGAGCAGTACTTC. Its protein product is CASSPTSVISYEQYF.

There are a few counts of this clone. The chain employs TRBV6-5 and TRBJ1-4; D is undetermined. V was pared by 6 bases and J by 8 bases, with 13 bases between. Germline lookup yields CDR1 MNHEY and CDR2 SVGAGI. The CDR3 is 13 residues long. CDR3 bases: TGTGCCAGCAGCCCCTCGTTAGCAGAAAAACTGTTTTTT. This codes for CASSPSLAEKLFF.

The rearrangement links TRBV5-4 to TRBJ2-7, with 7 nucleotides matching TRBD1. Unmatched junction bases numbered 9, after V lost 4 bases and J lost 5 bases. Germline V gene data show CDR1 as SGHNT and CDR2 as YYREEE (reference sequence). The CDR3 is made up of 14 amino acids. CDR3 nucleotides: TGTGCCAGCAGCCCCTCAGGGGGAAACGACGAGCAGTACTTC. Its protein product is CASSPSGGNDEQYF.

This clone has only one observation. The CDR3 DNA is TGTGCCAGCTCCCGCTCGGGACAGGGCGGTCAGCCCCAGCATTTT. Amino acid sequence: CASSRSGQGGQPQHF. The chain is built from TRBV5-8 and TRBJ1-5, with TRBD1 matching 9 bases. Trimming cost V 7 bases and J 6 bases; bases outside gene matches: 11. CDR3 length: 15 amino acids. Germline V CDR1 and CDR2: SGHTS, YDEGEE.

J is TRBJ2-7 and V is TRBV4-2, with a possible D match to TRBD2 (6 bases). The CDR3 covers 15 residues. Germline V CDR1 and CDR2: LGHNA, YNFKEQ. V lost 2 bases and J lost 1, with 12 bases in between. The CDR3 nucleotides are TGTGCCAGCAGCCAACCGGGACTTGCTTCCTACGAGCAGTACTTC. It encodes CASSQPGLASYEQYF.

The chain couples TRBV4-1 to TRBJ2-5, with TRBD2 matching 7 bases. V lost 1 base and J lost 3; bases outside the gene matches: 5. Germline assignment: CDR1 MGHRA and CDR2 YSYEKL. This CDR3 region has 15 residues. DNA of the CDR3: TGCGCCAGCAGCCAAGTGTCGGCGGGAGAAGAGACCCAGTACTTC. This sequence encodes CASSQVSAGEETQYF.

This clone was found a few times. The gene calls are TRBV28 and TRBJ1-6; 7 bases map to TRBD1. The CDR3 is 14 amino acids. The trim removed 6 bases at V and 5 bases at J, leaving 4 bases unmatched. Per germline, CDR1 MDHEN and CDR2 SYDVKM. The CDR3 sequence: CASRVQGHNSPLHF. Written as DNA, the CDR3 is TGTGCCAGCAGGGTACAGGGGCATAATTCACCCCTCCACTTT.

This chain connects TRBV14 to TRBJ1-5, with TRBD1 matching over 12 bases. After removal of 3 bases from V and 9 bases from J, the junction contained 12 bases not matched to a gene. CDR1 is SGHDN, CDR2 FVKESK, per germline. CDR3 length: 17 residues. CDR3 loop: CASSHSLNRDRGLPQHF. The DNA of the CDR3 is TGTGCCAGCAGCCATTCTCTTAACCGGGACAGGGGGCTGCCCCAGCATTTT. The entire variable domain, with the rest obtained from reference TRBV14 and TRBJ1-5, is as follows: EAGVTQFPSHSVIEKGQTVTLRCDPISGHDNLYWYRRVMGKEIKFLLHFVKESKQDESGMPNNRFLAERTGGTYSTLKVQPAELEDSGVYFCASSHSLNRDRGLPQHFGDGTRLSIL.

The chain links TRBV7-9 to TRBJ2-5; 11 nucleotides line up with TRBD1. J lost 5 bases, V lost 2 bases, and 13 bases had no gene match. The germline CDR1 and CDR2 sequences are SEHNR and FQNEAQ (reference sequence). The CDR3 runs to 18 residues. CDR3 loop: CASSLRGWGQGVVETQYF. In DNA, the CDR3 is TGTGCCAGCAGCTTACGTGGTTGGGGACAGGGGGTCGTTGAGACCCAGTACTTC.

The chain combines TRBV5-1 with TRBJ1-1, with D tentatively TRBD1 (5 bases). Germline V gives CDR1 SGHRS, CDR2 YFSETQ. CDR3 length: 14 amino acids. Trimming took off 0 bases at V and 1 base at J, with 7 bases between the two ends. CDR3 sequence: CASSLDRPNTEAFF. CDR3 nucleotides: TGCGCCAGCAGCTTGGACAGGCCGAACACTGAAGCTTTCTTT.